A selection of T cell receptor beta chains follows, all from one sample in a study of T cell responses to AZD1222 COVID-19 vaccine. This table comes from immunoSEQ multiplex PCR, and its TCRdb copy is limited to in-frame clones, with some not included. The sample records under 170,000 clones, around 90% being singletons. The sample in question was peripheral blood, obtained 28 days after the second AZD1222 dose. The origin of the receptors is an adult who received the AZD1222 COVID-19 vaccine. The CDR3 runs from the conserved cysteine through the conserved F or W. The D gene is left open where the match is weak. Only some rows state a clone size, as once, few, many or a class for expanded clones.

j_gene: TRBJ2-3; v_gene: TRBV5-4; abundance: -; d_gene: TRBD2; CDR3aa: CASSTRGLLGTDTQYF; CDR3nt: TGTGCCAGCAGCACCCGGGGACTACTAGGGACAGATACGCAGTATTTT
j_gene: TRBJ2-7; v_gene: TRBV29-1; abundance: -; d_gene: TRBD2; CDR3aa: CSVASGAYEQYF; CDR3nt: TGCAGCGTAGCTAGCGGCGCCTACGAGCAGTACTTC
j_gene: TRBJ1-1; v_gene: TRBV6-5; abundance: -; d_gene: -; CDR3aa: CASSYTAGDTEAFF; CDR3nt: TGTGCCAGCAGTTACACCGCCGGAGACACTGAAGCTTTCTTT
j_gene: TRBJ2-1; v_gene: TRBV2; abundance: -; d_gene: TRBD2; CDR3aa: CASRMGLAYNNEQFF; CDR3nt: TGTGCCAGCAGGATGGGACTAGCGTACAACAATGAGCAGTTCTTC
j_gene: TRBJ1-5; v_gene: TRBV7-8; abundance: -; d_gene: -; CDR3aa: CASSPIGATYSNQPQHF; CDR3nt: TGTGCCAGCAGCCCCATTGGGGCAACTTATAGCAATCAGCCCCAGCATTTT
j_gene: TRBJ2-1; v_gene: TRBV5-1; abundance: -; d_gene: -; CDR3aa: CASSSSLGEGEQFF; CDR3nt: TGCGCCAGCAGCTCATCGTTGGGTGAGGGTGAGCAGTTCTTC
j_gene: TRBJ1-2; v_gene: TRBV12-3/TRBV12-4; abundance: -; d_gene: -; CDR3aa: CASSLASQDGYTF; CDR3nt: TGTGCCAGCAGTTTAGCCAGTCAAGATGGCTACACCTTC
j_gene: TRBJ2-5; v_gene: TRBV5-1; abundance: -; d_gene: -; CDR3aa: CASSLAGAETQYF; CDR3nt: TGCGCCAGCAGCTTGGCGGGAGCGGAGACCCAGTACTTC
j_gene: TRBJ2-7; v_gene: TRBV30; abundance: -; d_gene: TRBD2; CDR3aa: CAWSLAGAIDEQYF; CDR3nt: TGTGCCTGGAGTCTAGCGGGAGCGATCGACGAGCAGTACTTC
j_gene: TRBJ1-3; v_gene: TRBV18; abundance: -; d_gene: -; CDR3aa: CASSRLQYSGNTIYF; CDR3nt: TGTGCCAGCTCACGACTACAGTACTCTGGAAACACCATATATTTT
j_gene: TRBJ2-7; v_gene: TRBV18; abundance: -; d_gene: TRBD2; CDR3aa: CASSPAGTSNYEQYF; CDR3nt: TGTGCCAGCTCACCCGCCGGGACTAGCAATTACGAGCAGTACTTC
j_gene: TRBJ1-3; v_gene: TRBV29-1; abundance: -; d_gene: -; CDR3aa: CSVEGEGNTIYF; CDR3nt: TGCAGCGTTGAAGGGGAAGGAAACACCATATATTTT
j_gene: TRBJ2-2; v_gene: TRBV6-4; abundance: -; d_gene: TRBD2; CDR3aa: CASSELAEEDTGELFF; CDR3nt: TGTGCCAGCAGTGAACTAGCGGAAGAAGACACCGGGGAGCTGTTTTTT
j_gene: TRBJ2-7; v_gene: TRBV20-1; abundance: once; d_gene: TRBD2; CDR3aa: CSASYPAGGSYEQYF; CDR3nt: TGCAGTGCTAGTTATCCAGCGGGAGGGTCCTACGAGCAGTACTTC
j_gene: TRBJ1-2; v_gene: TRBV19; abundance: -; d_gene: TRBD1; CDR3aa: CASSAQGASIYGYTF; CDR3nt: TGTGCCAGTAGTGCCCAGGGGGCGTCTATCTATGGCTACACCTTC
j_gene: TRBJ1-5; v_gene: TRBV7-5; abundance: -; d_gene: -; CDR3aa: CVRRGRTTDARNQPQHF; CDR3nt: TGTGTCAGAAGGGGGCGGACAACCGACGCAAGGAATCAGCCCCAGCATTTT
j_gene: TRBJ1-3; v_gene: TRBV3-1/TRBV3-2; abundance: -; d_gene: -; CDR3aa: CASSQELMGTGGNTIYF; CDR3nt: TGTGCCAGCAGCCAAGAGCTAATGGGGACGGGCGGAAACACCATATATTTT
j_gene: TRBJ2-1; v_gene: TRBV11-3; abundance: once; d_gene: -; CDR3aa: CASSLGEYRDNEQFF; CDR3nt: TGTGCCAGCAGCTTAGGGGAGTACAGGGACAATGAGCAGTTCTTC
j_gene: TRBJ1-1; v_gene: TRBV3-1/TRBV3-2; abundance: -; d_gene: -; CDR3aa: CASSLGGTLGGTEAFF; CDR3nt: TGTGCCAGCAGCCTAGGCGGGACACTCGGCGGCACTGAAGCTTTCTTT
j_gene: TRBJ1-4; v_gene: TRBV6-5; abundance: once; d_gene: -; CDR3aa: CASSYRGGNEKLFF; CDR3nt: TGTGCCAGCAGTTACAGGGGGGGTAATGAAAAACTGTTTTTT
j_gene: TRBJ2-2; v_gene: TRBV30; abundance: -; d_gene: TRBD2; CDR3aa: CAWKYLASGRANTGELFF; CDR3nt: TGTGCCTGGAAGTACTTGGCTAGCGGGAGGGCCAACACCGGGGAGCTGTTTTTT
j_gene: TRBJ1-1; v_gene: TRBV5-4; abundance: few; d_gene: -; CDR3aa: CASSLDSSSTEAFF; CDR3nt: TGTGCCAGCAGCTTGGACAGTTCCAGCACTGAAGCTTTCTTT
j_gene: TRBJ1-4; v_gene: TRBV5-4; abundance: -; d_gene: TRBD1; CDR3aa: CASSLDGQGTTNEKLFF; CDR3nt: TGTGCCAGCAGCTTGGATGGACAGGGGACAACTAATGAAAAACTGTTTTTT
j_gene: TRBJ1-2; v_gene: TRBV5-4; abundance: once; d_gene: TRBD1; CDR3aa: CASSLPDRGNYGYTF; CDR3nt: TGTGCCAGCAGCTTGCCGGACAGGGGCAACTATGGCTACACCTTC
j_gene: TRBJ1-1; v_gene: TRBV7-2; abundance: -; d_gene: -; CDR3aa: CASSVRPNSYLNTEAFF; CDR3nt: TGTGCCAGCAGCGTTCGACCCAATTCCTATTTGAACACTGAAGCTTTCTTT
j_gene: TRBJ2-3; v_gene: TRBV19; abundance: -; d_gene: -; CDR3aa: CASSTMGGSTDTQYF; CDR3nt: TGTGCCAGTAGTACGATGGGGGGAAGCACAGATACGCAGTATTTT
j_gene: TRBJ2-7; v_gene: TRBV11-2; abundance: -; d_gene: -; CDR3aa: CASSLRAGLGYEQYF; CDR3nt: TGTGCCAGCAGCTTGAGGGCCGGGCTGGGCTACGAGCAGTACTTC
j_gene: TRBJ1-2; v_gene: TRBV29-1; abundance: -; d_gene: -; CDR3aa: CSVEGGTYGYTF; CDR3nt: TGCAGCGTTGAAGGGGGGACCTATGGCTACACCTTC
j_gene: TRBJ1-1; v_gene: TRBV6-4; abundance: -; d_gene: -; CDR3aa: CASSVGSGPNTEAFF; CDR3nt: TGTGCCAGCAGTGTCGGGTCTGGACCGAACACTGAAGCTTTCTTT
j_gene: TRBJ1-2; v_gene: TRBV18; abundance: -; d_gene: TRBD1; CDR3aa: CASSPTAGDSGQGFYGYTF; CDR3nt: TGTGCCAGCTCCCCCACTGCAGGGGATTCGGGACAGGGTTTCTATGGCTACACCTTC
j_gene: TRBJ2-1; v_gene: TRBV27; abundance: -; d_gene: TRBD2; CDR3aa: CASSLTSGSPFF; CDR3nt: TGTGCCAGCAGTTTAACTAGCGGGAGTCCGTTCTTC
j_gene: TRBJ2-7; v_gene: TRBV24-1; abundance: -; d_gene: -; CDR3aa: CATSDPAREGDGYEQYF; CDR3nt: TGTGCCACCAGTGATCCTGCCAGGGAGGGGGACGGCTACGAGCAGTACTTC
j_gene: TRBJ2-7; v_gene: TRBV28; abundance: -; d_gene: -; CDR3aa: CASKGHEQYF; CDR3nt: TGTGCCAGCAAGGGGCACGAGCAGTACTTC
j_gene: TRBJ1-1; v_gene: TRBV6-1; abundance: -; d_gene: -; CDR3aa: CASSERPNTEAFF; CDR3nt: TGTGCCAGCAGTGAAAGACCAAACACTGAAGCTTTCTTT
j_gene: TRBJ1-2; v_gene: TRBV9; abundance: -; d_gene: -; CDR3aa: CASSVGGGVISGYTF; CDR3nt: TGTGCCAGCAGCGTAGGTGGGGGAGTAATTAGTGGCTACACCTTC
j_gene: TRBJ1-5; v_gene: TRBV15; abundance: -; d_gene: -; CDR3aa: CATSTETDQPQHF; CDR3nt: TGTGCCACCAGCACCGAAACAGATCAGCCCCAGCATTTT
j_gene: TRBJ2-3; v_gene: TRBV11-2; abundance: -; d_gene: -; CDR3aa: CASSLAGTDTQYF; CDR3nt: TGTGCCAGCAGCTTAGCTGGCACAGATACGCAGTATTTT
j_gene: TRBJ2-5; v_gene: TRBV10-3; abundance: -; d_gene: -; CDR3aa: CAISEGQETQYF; CDR3nt: TGTGCCATCAGTGAGGGCCAAGAGACCCAGTACTTC
j_gene: TRBJ1-6; v_gene: TRBV27; abundance: -; d_gene: -; CDR3aa: CASSPNRTPLHF; CDR3nt: TGTGCCAGCAGTCCCAACCGGACACCCCTCCACTTT
j_gene: TRBJ2-4; v_gene: TRBV21-1; abundance: -; d_gene: -; CDR3aa: CARTENIQYF; CDR3nt: TGTGCCAGAACCGAAAACATTCAGTACTTC
j_gene: TRBJ2-2; v_gene: TRBV6-5; abundance: -; d_gene: TRBD1; CDR3aa: CASSYTGVNTGELFF; CDR3nt: TGTGCCAGCAGTTATACAGGGGTGAACACCGGGGAGCTGTTTTTT
j_gene: TRBJ2-3; v_gene: TRBV27; abundance: -; d_gene: -; CDR3aa: CASSQRASTDTQYF; CDR3nt: TGTGCCAGCAGTCAAAGAGCTAGCACAGATACGCAGTATTTT
j_gene: TRBJ2-5; v_gene: TRBV7-8; abundance: -; d_gene: -; CDR3aa: CASSFFPGPGETQYF; CDR3nt: TGTGCCAGCAGCTTTTTCCCGGGACCAGGGGAGACCCAGTACTTC
j_gene: TRBJ1-2; v_gene: TRBV30; abundance: -; d_gene: -; CDR3aa: CAWSRGGYGYTF; CDR3nt: TGTGCCTGGAGCCGGGGGGGCTATGGCTACACCTTC
j_gene: TRBJ1-1; v_gene: TRBV5-4; abundance: -; d_gene: TRBD1; CDR3aa: CASSLRRDRNTEAFF; CDR3nt: TGTGCCAGCAGCTTGAGGAGGGACAGGAACACTGAAGCTTTCTTT
j_gene: TRBJ1-2; v_gene: TRBV18; abundance: -; d_gene: -; CDR3aa: CASSPSKAGKGGYTF; CDR3nt: TGTGCCAGCTCACCATCTAAGGCCGGGAAAGGCGGCTACACCTTC
j_gene: TRBJ2-2; v_gene: TRBV19; abundance: -; d_gene: TRBD2; CDR3aa: CASSIIAAGGRPGELFF; CDR3nt: TGTGCCAGTAGTATCATTGCCGCGGGGGGGCGACCCGGGGAGCTGTTTTTT
j_gene: TRBJ2-2; v_gene: TRBV10-3; abundance: -; d_gene: -; CDR3aa: CAISESGIGELFF; CDR3nt: TGTGCCATCAGTGAGTCGGGGATCGGGGAGCTGTTTTTT
j_gene: TRBJ2-2; v_gene: TRBV5-4; abundance: -; d_gene: -; CDR3aa: CASSLSSGTGELFF; CDR3nt: TGTGCCAGCAGCTTGTCTTCAGGTACCGGGGAGCTGTTTTTT
j_gene: TRBJ2-7; v_gene: TRBV27; abundance: -; d_gene: TRBD1; CDR3aa: CASRSEQGAGHEQYF; CDR3nt: TGTGCCAGCAGGTCCGAACAGGGGGCCGGTCACGAGCAGTACTTC
j_gene: TRBJ2-1; v_gene: TRBV12-3/TRBV12-4; abundance: once; d_gene: -; CDR3aa: CASISDHEQFF; CDR3nt: TGTGCCAGTATAAGCGACCATGAGCAGTTCTTC
j_gene: TRBJ1-4; v_gene: TRBV19; abundance: few; d_gene: TRBD1; CDR3aa: CASSIGGQGAEKLFF; CDR3nt: TGTGCCAGTAGTATTGGGGGACAGGGGGCTGAAAAACTGTTTTTT
j_gene: TRBJ1-3; v_gene: TRBV7-6; abundance: -; d_gene: -; CDR3aa: CASSLGAGSSGNTIYF; CDR3nt: TGTGCCAGCAGCCTCGGGGCCGGCTCCTCTGGAAACACCATATATTTT
j_gene: TRBJ2-7; v_gene: TRBV28; abundance: -; d_gene: -; CDR3aa: CASSSIQHWTGEEQYF; CDR3nt: TGTGCCAGCAGTTCCATACAACACTGGACGGGGGAAGAGCAGTACTTC
j_gene: TRBJ1-2; v_gene: TRBV19; abundance: -; d_gene: -; CDR3aa: CASIATRGNYGYTF; CDR3nt: TGTGCCAGTATCGCCACGCGAGGGAATTATGGCTACACCTTC
j_gene: TRBJ1-1; v_gene: TRBV9; abundance: -; d_gene: -; CDR3aa: CASSVGGVEAFF; CDR3nt: TGTGCCAGCAGCGTGGGGGGAGTTGAAGCTTTCTTT